This entry is about one T cell receptor beta chain. The source of the sample is a study of cytomegalovirus exposure and HLA in healthy donors. The CDR3 length is 16 residues. Per germline, CDR1 MDHEN and CDR2 SYDVKM. V lost 8 bases to trimming and J lost 4 bases; unmatched junction nucleotides: 14. Healthy donors of bone marrow made up the group. PCR involved 60 Vbeta and 13 Jbeta primers. Profiling relied on immunoSEQ multiplex PCR, and the TCRdb table lists in-frame clones only, not all of them. The table lists roughly 160,000 clones, 85% of them singletons. The receptor was isolated from a boy younger than 10 in good health and CMV-seronegative. The chain carries TRBV28 and TRBJ2-3; 8 nucleotides agree with TRBD2. Material: PBMCs. The CDR3 is CASGSGGPVFSDTQYF. CDR3 DNA: TGTGCCAGCGGGTCGGGAGGGCCGGTCTTTTCAGATACGCAGTATTTT.